The 3 T cell receptor beta chains below come from one sample, sequenced in a study of blood T cell repertoires in COVID-19. The table came from immunoSEQ multiplex PCR; TCRdb's copy has only in-frame clones and leaves some out. Here the sample spans 170,000 or so clones, about 86% being singletons. Sequencing was performed on peripheral blood. These receptors were collected from a man aged 45 to 65 with active or convalescent COVID-19.

The chain carries TRBV30 and TRBJ2-3; D gene unclear. Germline CDR1 GTSNPN, CDR2 SVGIG (reference sequence). V was cut by 2 bases and J by 6 bases, with 9 bases left in between. The CDR3 spans 12 residues. The chain's CDR3 is CAWSLNADTQYF. CDR3 bases: TGTGCCTGGAGTTTGAATGCGGATACGCAGTATTTT.

The chain combines TRBV19 with TRBJ2-5; a possible D gene is TRBD2 (6 bases). CDR1 and CDR2 (germline): LNHDA, SQIVND (reference sequence). Trimming left V 6 bases short and J 4 bases short, with 12 bases between. The CDR3 covers 13 residues. This chain's CDR3 is CASRGGAIETQYF. For the CDR3, the DNA is TGTGCCAGTAGGGGCGGGGCCATAGAGACCCAGTACTTC.

In this sample, this clone turned up once. J is TRBJ2-5 and V is TRBV20-1; no clear D. V dropped 2 bases and J dropped 3 bases, with 4 bases sitting between them. The CDR3 has 11 amino acids. CDR1 DFQATT and CDR2 SNEGSKA come from the germline V gene (reference sequence). The CDR3 protein is CSARQKETQYF. In nucleotides, the CDR3 is TGCAGTGCTAGACAGAAAGAGACCCAGTACTTC.